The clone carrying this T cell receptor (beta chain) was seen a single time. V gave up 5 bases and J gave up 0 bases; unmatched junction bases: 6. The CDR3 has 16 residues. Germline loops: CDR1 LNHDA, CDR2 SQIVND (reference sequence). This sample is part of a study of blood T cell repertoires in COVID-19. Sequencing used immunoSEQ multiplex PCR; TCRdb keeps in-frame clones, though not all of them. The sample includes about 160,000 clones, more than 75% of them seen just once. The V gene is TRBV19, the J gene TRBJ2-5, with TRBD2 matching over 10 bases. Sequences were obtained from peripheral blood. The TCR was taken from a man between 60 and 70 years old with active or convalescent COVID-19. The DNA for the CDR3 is TGTGCCAGTAGTGGAGCGGGAGGGTGGGACCAAGAGACCCAGTACTTC. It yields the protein CASSGAGGWDQETQYF.